The T cell receptor beta chain under discussion was sequenced for a study of blood T cells in healthy people across ages. A second about 6 to 11 cycle PCR used barcoded and J-beta primers. A 12-random-nucleotide template-switch adaptor tagged each cDNA molecule. Via MiXCR, TCRdb re-called the 5' RACE reads, giving one row per CDR3 protein. The table shows roughly 2 million distinct CDR3 sequences, with around half occurring only once. The CDR3 extends over 16 amino acids. Trimming cost V 3 bases and J 5 bases; bases outside gene matches: 12. Germline CDR1 reads MGHRA; CDR2 reads YSYEKL. The chain links TRBV4-1 to TRBJ2-5, with 7 bases fitting TRBD1. This receptor was obtained from a middle-aged woman in good health. The sequenced sample was blood. The DNA for the CDR3 is TGCGCCAGCAGCCAGAATCCCGGGACAGTGGGGGAGACCCAGTACTTC. It codes for CASSQNPGTVGETQYF.